Each of the 8 T cell receptor beta chains below was sequenced from the same sample in a study of blood T cell repertoires in COVID-19. TCRdb keeps only in-frame clones here, not all; method: immunoSEQ multiplex PCR. The data show some 100,000 clones, about 85% seen once. Specimen: peripheral blood. The source of these receptors is a man older than 75 with active or convalescent COVID-19.

This clone showed up just a few times. This chain connects TRBV12-5 to TRBJ1-2; 12 nucleotides line up with TRBD1. The germline V gene has CDR1 LGHNT and CDR2 FRNRAP. CDR3 length: 18 amino acids. Trimming cost V 1 base and J 8 bases; bases outside gene matches: 14. The chain's CDR3 is CASGLAPGQGAPVRGYTF. The CDR3 DNA reads as TGTGCTAGTGGTTTGGCCCCGGGACAGGGGGCCCCTGTTCGCGGCTACACCTTC.

The V and J genes are TRBV5-5 and TRBJ1-2; 8 nucleotides line up with TRBD1. There are 14 residues in the CDR3. Germline CDR1 SGHKS, CDR2 YYEKEE (reference sequence). The junction had 6 bases not matched to a gene; V was cut back by 4 bases and J by 4 bases. The CDR3 nucleotides read TGTGCCAGCAGCCAAGGACAGGGTGCCTATGGCTACACCTTC. This gives the protein CASSQGQGAYGYTF.

This rearrangement joins TRBV5-1 to TRBJ2-3, with D possibly matching TRBD2 (7 bases). The V end lost 0 bases, the J end lost 5 bases, and 19 bases lay between the germline ends. The germline V gene encodes CDR1 SGHRS and CDR2 YFSETQ. The CDR3 covers 17 residues. CDR3 nucleotides: TGCGCCAGCAGCTTGGACGGGGGGCCCGGCGTGATAGATACGCAGTATTTT. It encodes CASSLDGGPGVIDTQYF.

The CDR3 DNA reads TGTGCCAGCAGCTTGCAGGGGATCATAGGAAACACCATATATTTT. It specifies CASSLQGIIGNTIYF. The chain joins TRBV11-2 to TRBJ1-3, with D possibly TRBD1 on 6 matching bases. CDR1 SGHAT and CDR2 FQNNGV come from the germline V gene. This CDR3 has 15 residues. Trimming left V 3 bases short and J 4 bases short, with 13 bases between.

J is TRBJ1-5 and V is TRBV6-5, with 11 nucleotides matching TRBD1. Germline V gives CDR1 MNHEY, CDR2 SVGAGI. The CDR3 length is 15 residues. The J segment lost 6 bases and the V segment lost 11 bases, leaving 12 bases of the junction unmatched. CDR3 DNA: TGTGCCGTCGGGACAGGGGGATTTGGGGCTCAGCCCCAGCATTTT. Amino acid sequence: CAVGTGGFGAQPQHF.

This chain links TRBV20-1 with TRBJ2-1, with D tentatively TRBD2 (6 bases). The germline V gene encodes CDR1 DFQATT and CDR2 SNEGSKA (reference sequence). The V end lost 4 bases, the J end lost 9 bases, and 10 bases lay between the germline ends. This CDR3 region has 11 residues. This chain's CDR3 is CSATLALEQFF. In DNA, the CDR3 is TGCAGTGCTACACTAGCCCTTGAGCAGTTCTTC.

The CDR3: CATSRDRATGDEQYF. The CDR3 nucleotides are TGTGCCACCAGCAGAGATCGGGCTACGGGGGACGAGCAGTACTTC. The rearrangement links TRBV15 to TRBJ2-7; possibly TRBD2 for D (6 bases). Germline V gives CDR1 LNHNV, CDR2 YYDKDF (reference sequence). The CDR3 has 15 residues. With 0 bases removed from V and 5 bases from J, the gap between germline ends came to 14 bases.

This clone turned up a few times. J is TRBJ1-1 and V is TRBV4-3; D is uncertain. This CDR3 contains 15 residues. The germline V and J ends were trimmed by 0 bases and 0 bases, with 8 bases remaining between them. The germline V gene has CDR1 LGHNA and CDR2 YSLEER. The CDR3 loop is CASSQDYSLNTEAFF. As DNA, the CDR3 is TGCGCCAGCAGCCAAGATTATTCGTTGAACACTGAAGCTTTCTTT.